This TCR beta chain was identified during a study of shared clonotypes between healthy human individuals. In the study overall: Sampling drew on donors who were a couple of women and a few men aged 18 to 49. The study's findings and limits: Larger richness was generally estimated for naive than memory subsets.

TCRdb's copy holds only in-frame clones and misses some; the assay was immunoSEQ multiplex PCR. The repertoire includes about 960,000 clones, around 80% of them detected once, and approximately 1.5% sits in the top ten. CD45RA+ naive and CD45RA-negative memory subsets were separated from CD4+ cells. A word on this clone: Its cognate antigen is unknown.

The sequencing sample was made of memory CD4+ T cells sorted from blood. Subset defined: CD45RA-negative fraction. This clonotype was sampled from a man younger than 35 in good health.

The CDR3, as DNA: TGTGCCAGCAGCTCCGGGGTGGGGTACGGCTACACCTTC. Protein product: CASSSGVGYGYTF. This chain uses TRBV7-9 with TRBJ1-2, with no clear D. Per the germline V gene, CDR1 is SEHNR and CDR2 is FQNEAQ (reference sequence). V dropped 4 bases and J dropped 8 bases, with 14 bases sitting between them. The CDR3 totals 13 residues.